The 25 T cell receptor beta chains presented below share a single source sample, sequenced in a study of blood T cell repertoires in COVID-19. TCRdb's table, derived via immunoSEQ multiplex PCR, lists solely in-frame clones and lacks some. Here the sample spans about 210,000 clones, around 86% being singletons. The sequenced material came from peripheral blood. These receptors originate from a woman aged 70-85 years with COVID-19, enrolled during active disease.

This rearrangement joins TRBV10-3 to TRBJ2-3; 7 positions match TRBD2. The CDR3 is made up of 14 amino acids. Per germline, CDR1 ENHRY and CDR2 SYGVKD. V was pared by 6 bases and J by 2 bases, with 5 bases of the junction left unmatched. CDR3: CAIRAGVPTDTQYF. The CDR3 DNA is TGTGCCATCAGGGCGGGAGTTCCCACAGATACGCAGTATTTT.

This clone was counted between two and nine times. CDR3 in amino acids: CASSLGTGIYEQYF. Here the CDR3 DNA reads TGTGCCAGCAGTTTAGGGACAGGGATCTACGAGCAGTACTTC. The rearrangement links TRBV28 to TRBJ2-7; 9 nucleotides match TRBD1. Germline V gene data show CDR1 as MDHEN and CDR2 as SYDVKM. Trimming removed 2 bases from V and 3 bases from J; junction bases left unmatched: 2. This CDR3 has 14 residues.

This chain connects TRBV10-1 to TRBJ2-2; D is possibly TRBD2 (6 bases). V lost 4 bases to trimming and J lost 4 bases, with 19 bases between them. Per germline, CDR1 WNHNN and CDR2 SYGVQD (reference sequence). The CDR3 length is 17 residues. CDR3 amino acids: CASSANRGSRSTGELFF. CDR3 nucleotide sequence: TGCGCCAGCAGTGCGAACCGGGGGTCACGGAGCACCGGGGAGCTGTTTTTT.

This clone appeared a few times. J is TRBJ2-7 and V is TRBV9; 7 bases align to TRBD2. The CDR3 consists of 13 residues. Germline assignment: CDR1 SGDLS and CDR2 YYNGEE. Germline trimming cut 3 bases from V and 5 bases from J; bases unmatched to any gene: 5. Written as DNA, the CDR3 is TGTGCCAGCAGCGCTAGCGGTATCCACGAGCAGTACTTC. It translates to CASSASGIHEQYF. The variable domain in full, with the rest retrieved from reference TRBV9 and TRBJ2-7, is DSGVTQTPKHLITATGQRVTLRCSPRSGDLSVYWYQQSLDQGLQFLIQYYNGEERAKGNILERFSAQQFPDLHSELNLSSLELGDSALYFCASSASGIHEQYFGPGTRLTVT.

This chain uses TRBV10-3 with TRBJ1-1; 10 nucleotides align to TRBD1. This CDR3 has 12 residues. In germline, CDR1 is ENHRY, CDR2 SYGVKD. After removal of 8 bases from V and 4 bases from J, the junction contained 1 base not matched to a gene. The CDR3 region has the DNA TGTGCCATCGGGGACAGGGGCACTGAAGCTTTCTTT. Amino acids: CAIGDRGTEAFF.

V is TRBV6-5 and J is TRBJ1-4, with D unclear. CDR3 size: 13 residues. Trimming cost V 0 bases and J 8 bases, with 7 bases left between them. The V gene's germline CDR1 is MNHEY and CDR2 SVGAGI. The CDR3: CASSYSSVEKLFF. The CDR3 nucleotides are TGTGCCAGCAGTTACTCGTCCGTGGAAAAACTGTTTTTT.

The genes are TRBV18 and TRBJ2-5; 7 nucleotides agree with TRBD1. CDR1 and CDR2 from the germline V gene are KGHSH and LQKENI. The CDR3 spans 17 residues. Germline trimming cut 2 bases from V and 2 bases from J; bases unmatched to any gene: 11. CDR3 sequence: CASSPGDRANIQETQYF. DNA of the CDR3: TGTGCCAGCTCACCAGGAGACAGGGCCAACATTCAAGAGACCCAGTACTTC.

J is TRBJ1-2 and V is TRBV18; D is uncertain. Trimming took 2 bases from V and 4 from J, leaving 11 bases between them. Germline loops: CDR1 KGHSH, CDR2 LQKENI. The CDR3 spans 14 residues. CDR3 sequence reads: CASSPGPRTYGYTF. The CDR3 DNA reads TGTGCCAGCTCACCAGGGCCACGTACCTATGGCTACACCTTC.

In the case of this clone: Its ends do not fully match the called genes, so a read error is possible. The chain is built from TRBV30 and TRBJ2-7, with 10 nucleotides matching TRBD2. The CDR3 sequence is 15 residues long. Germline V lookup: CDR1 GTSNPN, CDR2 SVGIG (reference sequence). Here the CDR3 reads CAWGVSGRRGYEQYF. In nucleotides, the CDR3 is TGTGCCTGGGGTGTTAGCGGGAGGCGAGGCTACGAGCAGTACTTC.

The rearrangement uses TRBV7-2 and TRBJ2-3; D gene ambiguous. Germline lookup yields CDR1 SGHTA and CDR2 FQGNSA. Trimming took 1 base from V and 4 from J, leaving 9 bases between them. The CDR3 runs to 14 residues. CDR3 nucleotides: TGTGCCAGCAGCTTAGGTGTATCAGCAGATACGCAGTATTTT. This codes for CASSLGVSADTQYF.

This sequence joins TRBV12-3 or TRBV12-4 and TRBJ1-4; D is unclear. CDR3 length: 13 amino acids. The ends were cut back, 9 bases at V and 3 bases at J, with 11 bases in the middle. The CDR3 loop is CASRGLSNEKLFF. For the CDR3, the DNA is TGTGCCAGTCGAGGGTTATCTAATGAAAAACTGTTTTTT.

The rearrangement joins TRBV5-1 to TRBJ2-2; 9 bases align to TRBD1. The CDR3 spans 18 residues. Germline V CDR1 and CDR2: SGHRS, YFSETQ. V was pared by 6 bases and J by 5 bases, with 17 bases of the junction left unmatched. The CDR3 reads CASIQYSLFDRGTGELFF. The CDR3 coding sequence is TGCGCCAGCATTCAATATTCCCTATTTGACAGGGGGACCGGGGAGCTGTTTTTT. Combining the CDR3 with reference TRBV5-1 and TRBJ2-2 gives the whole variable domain KAGVTQTPRYLIKTRGQQVTLSCSPISGHRSVSWYQQTPGQGLQFLFEYFSETQRNKGNFPGRFSGRQFSNSRSEMNVSTLELGDSALYLCASIQYSLFDRGTGELFFGEGSRLTVL.

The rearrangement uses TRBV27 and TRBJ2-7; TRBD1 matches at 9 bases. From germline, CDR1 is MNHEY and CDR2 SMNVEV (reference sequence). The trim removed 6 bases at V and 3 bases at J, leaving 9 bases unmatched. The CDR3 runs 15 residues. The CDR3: CASRRGTGIIYEQYF. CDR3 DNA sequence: TGTGCCAGCAGGAGGGGGACAGGGATAATCTACGAGCAGTACTTC.

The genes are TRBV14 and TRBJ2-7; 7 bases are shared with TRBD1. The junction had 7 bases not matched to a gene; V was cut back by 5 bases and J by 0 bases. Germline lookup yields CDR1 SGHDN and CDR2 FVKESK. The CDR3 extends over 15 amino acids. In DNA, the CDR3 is TGTGCCAGCAGCTCAAACCGGGACAGCTCCTACGAGCAGTACTTC. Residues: CASSSNRDSSYEQYF.

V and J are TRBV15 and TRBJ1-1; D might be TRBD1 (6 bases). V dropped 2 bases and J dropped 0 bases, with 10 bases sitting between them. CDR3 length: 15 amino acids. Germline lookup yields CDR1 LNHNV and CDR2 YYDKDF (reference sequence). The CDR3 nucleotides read TGTGCCACCAGCAGACTTCAGGGGATGAACACTGAAGCTTTCTTT. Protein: CATSRLQGMNTEAFF.

Here the CDR3 reads CASSGGLRYNEQFF. Written as DNA, the CDR3 is TGTGCCAGCAGCGGGGGACTACGTTACAATGAGCAGTTCTTC. This chain joins TRBV7-2 and TRBJ2-1, with TRBD2 matching over 7 bases. The CDR3 totals 14 residues. From germline, CDR1 is SGHTA and CDR2 FQGNSA. V dropped 5 bases and J dropped 4; count of bases not matched to a gene: 5. Full variable domain (remainder filled in from reference TRBV7-2 and TRBJ2-1): GAGVSQSPSNKVTEKGKDVELRCDPISGHTALYWYRQSLGQGLEFLIYFQGNSAPDKSGLPSDRFSAERTGGSVSTLTIQRTQQEDSAVYLCASSGGLRYNEQFFGPGTRLTVL.

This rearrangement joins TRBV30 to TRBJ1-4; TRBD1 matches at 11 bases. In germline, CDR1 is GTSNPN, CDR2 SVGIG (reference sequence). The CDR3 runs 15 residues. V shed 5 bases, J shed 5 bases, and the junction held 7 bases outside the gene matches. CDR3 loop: CAWGQGALRNEKLFF. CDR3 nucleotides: TGTGCCTGGGGACAGGGGGCTTTAAGGAATGAAAAACTGTTTTTT.

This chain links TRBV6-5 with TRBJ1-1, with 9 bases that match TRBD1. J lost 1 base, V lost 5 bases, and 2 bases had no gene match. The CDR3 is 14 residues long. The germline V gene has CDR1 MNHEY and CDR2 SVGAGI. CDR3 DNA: TGTGCCAGCAGTCGGGACAGGGCGAACACTGAAGCTTTCTTT. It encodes CASSRDRANTEAFF.

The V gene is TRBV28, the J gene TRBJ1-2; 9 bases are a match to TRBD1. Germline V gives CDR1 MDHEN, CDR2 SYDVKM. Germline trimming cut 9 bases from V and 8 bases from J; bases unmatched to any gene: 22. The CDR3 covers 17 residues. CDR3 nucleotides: TGTGCCAGTAGGGCTCCCTTTCCGGGACAGGGCGGCATGGGCTACACCTTC. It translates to CASRAPFPGQGGMGYTF.

CDR3 loop: CASSFGSGNTIYF. CDR3 sequence (DNA): TGTGCCAGCAGCTTCGGCTCTGGAAACACCATATATTTT. This sequence joins TRBV5-4 and TRBJ1-3, with D hard to call. This CDR3 spans 13 amino acids. V was shortened by 2 bases and J by 0 bases, with 3 bases between the two germline ends. Germline values: CDR1 SGHNT, CDR2 YYREEE (reference sequence).

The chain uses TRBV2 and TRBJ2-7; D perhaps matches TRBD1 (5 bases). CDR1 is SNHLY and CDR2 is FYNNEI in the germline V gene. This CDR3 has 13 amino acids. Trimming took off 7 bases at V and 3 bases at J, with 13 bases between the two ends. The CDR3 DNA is TGTGCCAGCACGCCACAGGTAGTCTACGAGCAGTACTTC. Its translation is CASTPQVVYEQYF.

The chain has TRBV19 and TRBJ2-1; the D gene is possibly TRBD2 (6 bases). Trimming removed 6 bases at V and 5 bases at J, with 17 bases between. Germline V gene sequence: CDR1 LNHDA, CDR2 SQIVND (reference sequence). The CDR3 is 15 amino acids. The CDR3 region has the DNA TGTGCCAGTAGAGGGACTTCGCTAGGTGACAATGAGCAGTTCTTC. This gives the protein CASRGTSLGDNEQFF.

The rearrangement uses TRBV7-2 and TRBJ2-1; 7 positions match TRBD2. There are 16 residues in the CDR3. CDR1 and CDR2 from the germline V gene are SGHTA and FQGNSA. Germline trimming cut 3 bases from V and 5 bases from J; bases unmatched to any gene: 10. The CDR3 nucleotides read TGTGCCAGCAGCTTCGGCTCTGGACTAGACCACAATGAGCAGTTCTTC. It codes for CASSFGSGLDHNEQFF. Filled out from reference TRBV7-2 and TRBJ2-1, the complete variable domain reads GAGVSQSPSNKVTEKGKDVELRCDPISGHTALYWYRQSLGQGLEFLIYFQGNSAPDKSGLPSDRFSAERTGGSVSTLTIQRTQQEDSAVYLCASSFGSGLDHNEQFFGPGTRLTVL.

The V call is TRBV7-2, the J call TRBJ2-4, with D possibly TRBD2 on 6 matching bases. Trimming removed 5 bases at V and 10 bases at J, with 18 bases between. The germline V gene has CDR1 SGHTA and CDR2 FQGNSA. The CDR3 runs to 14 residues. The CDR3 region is CASSPRDGTRIQYF. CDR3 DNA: TGTGCCAGCAGCCCGCGTGATGGGACTCGAATTCAGTACTTC.

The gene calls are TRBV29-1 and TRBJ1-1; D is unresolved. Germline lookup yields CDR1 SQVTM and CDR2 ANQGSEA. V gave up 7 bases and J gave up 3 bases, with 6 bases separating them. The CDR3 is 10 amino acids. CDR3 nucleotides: TGCAGCGCCGCGGACACTGAAGCTTTCTTT. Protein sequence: CSAADTEAFF.